This T cell receptor beta chain emerged from a study of T cell changes during pregnancy in multiple sclerosis. TCRdb's copy holds only in-frame clones and misses some; the assay was immunoSEQ multiplex PCR. The sample includes more than 55,000 clones, 85% to 95% of them seen just once. The junction had 1 base not matched to a gene; V was cut back by 1 base and J by 6 bases. There are 15 residues in the CDR3. Germline V CDR1 and CDR2: SGDLS, YYNGEE. This sequence originates from a female donor with multiple sclerosis, enrolled in a pregnancy study. Sequenced here: peripheral blood, sampled in the third trimester of pregnancy. This sequence joins TRBV9 and TRBJ2-3, with TRBD2 matching 14 bases. Here the CDR3 reads CASSVRLAGGDTQYF. The DNA of the CDR3 is TGTGCCAGCAGCGTAAGACTAGCGGGAGGGGATACGCAGTATTTT.